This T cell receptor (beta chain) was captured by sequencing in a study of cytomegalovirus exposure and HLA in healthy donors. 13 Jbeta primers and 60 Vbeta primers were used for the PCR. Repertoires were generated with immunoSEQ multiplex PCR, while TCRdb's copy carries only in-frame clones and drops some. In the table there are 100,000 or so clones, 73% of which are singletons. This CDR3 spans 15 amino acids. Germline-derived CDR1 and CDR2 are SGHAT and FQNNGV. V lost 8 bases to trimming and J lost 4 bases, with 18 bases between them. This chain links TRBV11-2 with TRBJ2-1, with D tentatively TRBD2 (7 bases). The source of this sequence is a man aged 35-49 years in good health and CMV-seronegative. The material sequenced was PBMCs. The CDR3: CASAPGEGVYNEQFF. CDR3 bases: TGTGCCAGCGCTCCCGGGGAGGGGGTTTACAATGAGCAGTTCTTC.